Given below is one T cell receptor (beta chain) in context. The antigen is unknown. PBMCs were collected from a 10 ml volume of fresh peripheral blood. CDR3 size: 12 residues. The germline V gene has CDR1 SEHNR and CDR2 FQNEAQ (reference sequence). Trimming pared 5 bases from V and 4 bases from J, leaving 9 bases between. The data were obtained in a study of T cells in Graves' hyperthyroidism and ophthalmopathy. Study as a whole: Sampling of peripheral blood happened at initial diagnosis, prior to any treatment.

Points from the study as a whole: A model of 13 V-J features distinguished ophthalmopathy from stable hyperthyroidism. Peripheral blood also featured most of the thyroid clonotypes expanded above 0.001.

Researchers took RNA transcripts and amplified the TCR beta CDR3 regions from them. RT-PCR in the first round (using the HTBI primer set) targeted the TCR CDR3. TCRdb re-called the multiplex PCR reads through MiXCR, storing one row per CDR3 protein. The table lists around 490,000 distinct CDR3 sequences, approximately 20% of them singletons. This chain joins TRBV7-9 and TRBJ2-7; the D is unclear. This TCR derives from a man aged 40-55 years with Graves' ophthalmopathy. The source material was blood. The CDR3 DNA reads TGTGCCAGCAGCGTTCTTTCGTACGAGCAGTACTTC. Translated: CASSVLSYEQYF.